The subject of this entry is one T cell receptor (beta chain). In its sample, this clone was seen once. Its antigen specificity is not known. There are no base qualities to consult, and no much larger clone falls within one base. Within the sample, other DNA sequences also encode this same CDR3. This record comes from a study of T cell responses to AZD1222 COVID-19 vaccine (TCRdb year 2021). Turning to the overall study: A total of 233 trial participants underwent TCR sequencing, of whom 200 to 220 had received two doses of AZD1222 and about 26 had received two doses of the MenACWY control vaccine. Trial participants were enrolled into age subgroups of 18-55, 56-69 and 70-plus years, which contained 148, 28 and 57 TCR-sequenced participants, respectively. Broader findings and caveats from the paper: In the small 56-69-year group, the increase in depth fell short of significance, most likely because of low power. Because no samples from the day 14 peak response were available, repertoires could be characterized only after the peak T cell response. Only six or seven AZD1222 recipients were SARS-CoV-2 seropositive at baseline, limiting conclusions about previously exposed vaccinees. Participants were mostly white British and included more females than males, and it was suggested by the authors that clonal diversity may have been underestimated. Reportedly, close to half of the unique spike-specific TCRs recognized epitopes lying outside the regions that are mutated in the B.1.351 and B.1.1.7 variants. Vaccine-associated CD4 TCRs spanned the whole spike protein, with dominant responses in regions 160-218 and 743-854. Spike-specific TCR breadth and depth rose significantly after two AZD1222 doses compared with day 0 and with MenACWY recipients.

CDR1 is given as SNHLY and CDR2 as FYNNEI, both from the germline V gene. Clipping removes 3 bases from V and 4 bases from J, with 0 as the unmatched junction base count. Taken from cysteine to phenylalanine, the CDR3 has 13 residues. Kept here is only the CDR3 DNA, which spans 39 bases and is read in frame from base 1. The CDR3 regions of human TCRbeta chains were analyzed by immunosequencing. Under the source paper's analysis protocol: Repertoire TCRs were matched against a reference library of SARS-CoV-2-specific TCRs generated with the MIRA antigen-specificity platform. Breadth was defined as the fraction of unique TCRs that were SARS-CoV-2-associated, and depth was defined as the fraction of total T cells that were SARS-CoV-2-associated. Each spike-specific TCR was assigned to its reactive spike region and to a CD4 or CD8 class using the MIRA data. Log10-transformed breadth and depth values were compared by one-way ANOVA with Sidak's multiple comparisons tests. The source is immuneACCESS, and TCRdb retained only in-frame sequences with V and J called. Part of the clones is not carried over; for the studies checked, unresolved V genes explain less than half of this, and the remainder is unexplained. The V and J calls and the clone size are those of that table, but D and trimming were determined from the DNA. For this sample the table gives 150,000 to 200,000 clones, of which about 91% were detected only once. The ten largest clones capture approximately 1.3% of the sample.

Read against the paper, the sample's time point label means: about 28 days (+/-7) after the second vaccine dose. AZD1222 recipients given second doses at about 4 weeks or at about 12 weeks were pooled, since spike-specific TCR depth and breadth were not found to differ between the two schedules. Vaccinee samples were obtained from the UK trials COV001 and COV002, which included a single-blind randomized controlled phase 2/3 trial of AZD1222 (ChAdOx1 nCoV-19) in healthy adults. For TCRbeta chain sequencing, PBMC samples from trial participants were taken at day 0 and at day 28 after the second dose.

Sample: peripheral blood, taken 28 days after the second AZD1222 dose. The sequence joins TRBV2 to TRBJ1-1; 9 bases in the middle match TRBD1. The TCR was taken from an adult who received the AZD1222 COVID-19 vaccine. The CDR3 is CASSETGGTEAFF. The bases read TGTGCCAGCAGTGAGACAGGGGGCACTGAAGCTTTCTTT.